These 3 T cell receptor beta chains share one sample of origin, sequenced in a study of blood T cell repertoires in COVID-19. Clones were read by immunoSEQ multiplex PCR, and TCRdb kept only the in-frame ones, dropping some. The table includes 120,000 or so clones, 81% detected once. The sequenced sample consisted of peripheral blood. The receptors stem from a man aged 25-40 years with COVID-19, enrolled during active disease.

The chain joins TRBV11-2 to TRBJ2-2; 11 bases agree with TRBD1. There are 17 residues in the CDR3. The germline CDR1 and CDR2 sequences are SGHAT and FQNNGV. After removal of 1 base from V and 3 bases from J, the junction contained 4 bases not matched to a gene. CDR3 amino acids: CASSLAGQGADTGELFF. DNA of the CDR3: TGTGCCAGCAGCTTAGCCGGACAGGGGGCTGACACCGGGGAGCTGTTTTTT.

The gene calls are TRBV4-2 and TRBJ2-7; 10 bases line up with TRBD1. Germline CDR1 LGHNA, CDR2 YNFKEQ. The CDR3 is 16 residues long. Trimming took 0 bases from V and 0 from J; bases not matched to a gene: 2. The CDR3 reads CASSQDWTGGSYEQYF. DNA for the CDR3: TGTGCCAGCAGCCAAGATTGGACAGGGGGCTCCTACGAGCAGTACTTC.

Many counts were recorded for this clone. J is TRBJ2-5 and V is TRBV6-5; 7 positions agree with TRBD2. V shed 7 bases, J shed 4 bases, and the junction held 9 bases outside the gene matches. CDR1 MNHEY and CDR2 SVGAGI come from the germline V gene. CDR3 length equals 14 residues. The CDR3 sequence: CASKGLAESETQYF. The CDR3, as DNA: TGTGCCAGCAAAGGGCTAGCGGAATCAGAGACCCAGTACTTC.